This T cell receptor beta chain was recovered during a study of T cells in localized non-small cell lung cancer. Study-level findings and limits: Within adjacent lung there appeared a median about 54 of the top 100 tumor clones.

The V and J ends lost 0 bases and 6 bases, in that order; junction bases with no gene match: 4. CDR3 length: 15 residues. The germline V gene encodes CDR1 SGHRS and CDR2 YFSETQ. Clones were read by immunoSEQ multiplex PCR, and TCRdb kept only the in-frame ones, dropping some. The repertoire holds more than 8,000 clones, with over 50% as singletons. Regarding this clone: What it binds is not known.

The sample consisted of lymph node tissue, taken before any cancer treatment. The sequence came from a male donor at least 60 years old with stage I squamous cell lung carcinoma. The J gene is TRBJ2-1, the V gene TRBV5-1; 9 bases map to TRBD2. The chain's CDR3 is CASSLEGLAPNEQFF. For the CDR3, the DNA is TGCGCCAGCAGCTTGGAGGGACTAGCTCCCAATGAGCAGTTCTTC.